This section outlines one T cell receptor (beta chain) sequence together with its context. Per germline, CDR1 SGHRS and CDR2 YFSETQ. The V gene lost 0 bases and the J gene lost 0 bases, with 6 bases spanning the gap. The CDR3 consists of 15 residues. This study enrolled people aged 18 to 89 from around 26 US geographic areas. Grouping used clinical history reported by participants in a survey and questionnaire. Authors' data handling: Amplification from reference gene primers served as the basis for estimated nucleated cell counts. Libraries were prepared by immunoSEQ multiplex PCR; TCRdb keeps only in-frame clonotypes and omits some of them. The V and J calls and clone size are taken from that table; D and trimming were inferred from the DNA. The data show a few hundred thousand clones, about 86% seen once. The data are from a study of blood T cell repertoires in COVID-19. Across the study: Researchers got acute and convalescent COVID-19 samples from the United States, Italy and Spain.

The sequence was obtained from a man aged 50 to 60 who had recovered from COVID-19. Input material: PBMCs or T cells enriched from blood (not recorded which). The chain uses TRBV5-1 and TRBJ2-2; D gene ambiguous. CDR3 amino acids: CASSLDAPNTGELFF. The CDR3, as DNA: TGCGCCAGCAGCTTGGACGCGCCGAACACCGGGGAGCTGTTTTTT.